A selection of T cell receptor beta chains follows, all from one sample in a study of glioma-infiltrating T cells. TCRdb called the multiplex PCR reads again in MiXCR, with one record for every CDR3 protein. The sample yields roughly 200,000 distinct CDR3 sequences, more than 35% seen once. Sequencing was done on a sample of glioma tissue, nonneoplastic brain tissue, or PBMCs (not recorded which). Receptors were obtained from a human donor with low-grade glioma or glioblastoma, undergoing nonglioma brain surgery, or in good health (not recorded which). Both conserved end residues are part of each CDR3. A D gene is named only where the DNA matches it firmly. Part of the rows lack a size; the others show once, few, many or a class for expanded clones.

j_call v_call cdr3_length clone_size d_call cdr3_aa cdr3_nt
TRBJ2-3 TRBV29-1 16 few TRBD2 CSVVGASGTSTDTQYF TGCAGCGTCGTAGGTGCTAGCGGGACCAGCACAGATACGCAGTATTTT
TRBJ2-1 TRBV28 13 many . CASSFGAYNEQFF TGTGCCAGCAGTTTTGGGGCATACAATGAGCAGTTCTTC
TRBJ1-1 TRBV5-1 13 . . CARSFTGSTEAFF TGCGCCAGAAGCTTTACAGGGAGCACTGAAGCTTTCTTT
TRBJ2-5 TRBV5-1 14 . . CASSPKGPPETQYF TGCGCCAGCAGCCCGAAGGGCCCGCCAGAGACCCAGTACTTC
TRBJ2-3 TRBV20-1 16 many TRBD2 CSASGLAGEAADTQYF TGCAGTGCTAGCGGACTAGCGGGAGAAGCTGCGGATACGCAGTATTTT
TRBJ1-1 TRBV5-1 14 . . CASRLDGLGTEAFF TGCGCCAGCAGACTAGACGGGCTAGGCACTGAAGCTTTCTTT
TRBJ2-3 TRBV15 16 . . CATSRRQGGRTDTQYF TGTGCCACCAGCAGAAGACAAGGAGGTAGAACAGATACGCAGTATTTT
TRBJ2-5 TRBV10-1 15 . . CASSESCQNQETQYF TGCGCCAGCAGTGAGTCGTGTCAGAACCAAGAGACCCAGTACTTC
TRBJ2-2 TRBV12-3/TRBV12-4 15 few . CASNAQGGSIGELFF TGTGCCAGCAACGCACAGGGGGGGAGCATCGGGGAGCTGTTTTTT
TRBJ2-1 TRBV3-1 14 . . CASSQGYTSNEQFF TGTGCCAGCAGCCAAGGCTACACTAGTAACGAGCAGTTCTTC
TRBJ1-5 TRBV20-1 13 . . CSAIYTPNQPQHF TGCAGTGCTATTTATACACCCAATCAGCCCCAGCATTTT
TRBJ2-3 TRBV2 13 many . CASSIRLGDTQYF TGTGCCAGCAGTATACGACTAGGAGATACGCAGTATTTT
TRBJ1-5 TRBV20-1 14 many . CSARDGVGNQPQHF TGCAGTGCTAGAGACGGGGTCGGCAATCAGCCCCAGCATTTT
TRBJ2-5 TRBV20-1 14 . . CGANPRDSYNEQYF TGCGGTGCTAACCCGCGGGACTCATACAATGAGCAGTACTTC
TRBJ1-5 TRBV28 14 many TRBD1 CASSFGTGWKPQHF TGTGCCAGCAGTTTTGGGACAGGGTGGAAGCCCCAGCATTTT
TRBJ2-1 TRBV7-2 14 many TRBD2 CASSLSGGSPEQFF TGTGCCAGCAGCTTGTCCGGCGGGAGTCCTGAGCAGTTCTTC
TRBJ2-7 TRBV15 15 many . CATSTSRGLAYEQYF TGTGCCACCAGCACCAGCCGGGGTCTCGCATACGAGCAGTACTTC
TRBJ2-7 TRBV6-1 19 many TRBD2 CASTKAKGLAGGPGYEQYF TGTGCCAGCACCAAGGCGAAGGGACTAGCGGGAGGGCCTGGTTACGAGCAGTACTTC
TRBJ1-1 TRBV20-1 12 many . CSAGDPNTEAFF TGCAGTGCTGGGGACCCGAACACTGAAGCTTTCTTT
TRBJ1-1 TRBV11-2 13 . . CASSVTVNTEDFF TGTGCCAGCAGCGTAACAGTGAACACTGAAGATTTCTTT
TRBJ2-1 TRBV7-2 15 . TRBD2 CASRPLAGQVNEQFF TGTGCCAGCAGACCACTAGCGGGACAGGTAAATGAGCAGTTCTTC
TRBJ1-1 TRBV20-1 12 . . CTRRRVNDEAFF TGCACCCGCCGGCGCGTAAACGATGAAGCTTTCTTT
TRBJ2-1 TRBV15 15 many TRBD2 CATSELAGASREQFF TGTGCCACCAGCGAACTAGCGGGAGCTTCACGGGAGCAGTTCTTC
TRBJ2-1 TRBV3-1 15 . TRBD2 CASSQTIAGGHEQFF TGTGCCAGCAGCCAGACGATAGCGGGAGGCCATGAGCAGTTCTTC
TRBJ2-1 TRBV3-1 19 few TRBD2 CASSQDLPGSGSVRSEQFF TGTGCCAGCAGCCAAGATCTGCCTGGTAGCGGGAGCGTTCGAAGTGAGCAGTTCTTC
TRBJ2-7 TRBV27 15 many . CASSLIGTGSYEQYF TGTGCCAGCAGTTTAATTGGGACTGGCTCCTACGAGCAGTACTTC
TRBJ1-2 TRBV7-6 17 . TRBD1 CAYSFTLPGQRLYGYTF TGTGCCTACAGCTTTACGCTCCCGGGACAGAGGCTCTATGGCTACACCTTC
TRBJ2-7 TRBV29-1 11 few . CSVETQYEQYF TGCAGCGTTGAAACTCAGTACGAGCAGTACTTC
TRBJ2-1 TRBV28 18 many TRBD2 CASKHLGSSGSMLYEQFF TGTGCCAGCAAACACCTGGGGAGTAGCGGGAGTATGTTATATGAGCAGTTCTTC
TRBJ2-3 TRBV5-1 17 few TRBD2 CASSLVTSGVSTDTQYF TGCGCCAGCAGCTTGGTCACTAGCGGGGTGTCCACAGATACGCAGTATTTT
TRBJ1-4 TRBV4-1 16 . . CASSPNLQGWDKKLFF TGCGCCAGCAGCCCGAACCTCCAGGGGTGGGATAAAAAACTGTTTTTT
TRBJ1-6 TRBV2 13 many . CASSAGENSPLHF TGTGCCAGCAGTGCGGGGGAGAATTCACCCCTCCACTTT
TRBJ2-5 TRBV12-3/TRBV12-4 16 few TRBD2 CASSSRLAGSKETQYF TGTGCCAGCAGTTCTCGACTAGCGGGAAGTAAGGAGACCCAGTACTTC
TRBJ1-2 TRBV12-3/TRBV12-4 13 . . CASSFLRNYNYTF TGTGCCAGCAGTTTTTTACGGAACTATAACTACACCTTC
TRBJ1-1 TRBV18 20 . TRBD1 CASSPIGTAGQGGSGTEAFF TGTGCCAGCTCACCGATCGGAACCGCTGGACAGGGAGGATCGGGGACTGAAGCTTTCTTT
TRBJ2-1 TRBV5-1 14 . TRBD2 CASSFGAGGHEQFF TGCGCCAGCAGCTTCGGAGCGGGAGGGCATGAGCAGTTCTTC